Listed below are T cell receptor beta chains from one sample, sequenced in a study of brain T cells in children with intractable seizures. TCRdb's copy holds only in-frame clones and misses some; the assay was immunoSEQ multiplex PCR. The sample carries 78,000 or so clones, around nine tenths recorded once. The material was peripheral blood, obtained at surgery. The receptor source for this set is a girl between 2 and 10 years old with Rasmussen encephalitis and intractable seizures. CDR3s include the opening cysteine and the closing phenylalanine or tryptophan. Each record gives: D gene, V gene, clone size, J gene, CDR3 length, CDR3 protein, CDR3 DNA. The D gene is left open where the match is weak. The listing skips clone size in some rows; elsewhere it reads once, few, many or a size class.

D: NA
V: TRBV4-1
size: NA
J: TRBJ1-2
length: 15
CDR3: CASSQDRGSDYGYTF
DNA: TGCGCCAGCAGCCAAGATAGGGGGAGCGACTATGGCTACACCTTC

D: TRBD1
V: TRBV4-1
size: NA
J: TRBJ2-2
length: 14
CDR3: CASSLLQGSGELFF
DNA: TGCGCCAGCAGCCTCCTACAGGGGTCCGGGGAGCTGTTTTTT

D: TRBD1
V: TRBV5-5
size: NA
J: TRBJ2-7
length: 16
CDR3: CASSLYLQGAANEQYF
DNA: TGTGCCAGCAGCTTGTATCTGCAGGGGGCGGCAAACGAGCAGTACTTC

D: NA
V: TRBV2
size: NA
J: TRBJ1-2
length: 15
CDR3: CASRTSAGSNYGYTF
DNA: TGTGCCAGCAGAACCTCGGCAGGGAGTAACTATGGCTACACCTTC

D: NA
V: TRBV2
size: NA
J: TRBJ1-1
length: 11
CDR3: CASVRNTEAFF
DNA: TGTGCCAGCGTAAGGAACACTGAAGCTTTCTTT

D: NA
V: TRBV7-9
size: NA
J: TRBJ2-1
length: 13
CDR3: CASTAGYYNEQFF
DNA: TGTGCCAGCACCGCAGGGTACTACAATGAGCAGTTCTTC

D: NA
V: TRBV6-5
size: NA
J: TRBJ1-6
length: 15
CDR3: CASSRLSSYNSPLHF
DNA: TGTGCCAGCAGTAGGCTCAGCTCCTATAATTCACCCCTCCACTTT

D: NA
V: TRBV14
size: once
J: TRBJ2-7
length: 14
CDR3: CASSQLGRSHEQYF
DNA: TGTGCCAGCAGCCAACTCGGGAGATCCCACGAGCAGTACTTC

D: NA
V: TRBV7-2
size: NA
J: TRBJ2-5
length: 17
CDR3: CASSRTNLRNGLETQYF
DNA: TGTGCCAGCAGTCGAACCAACCTGAGAAACGGTTTAGAGACCCAGTACTTC

D: NA
V: TRBV12-5
size: NA
J: TRBJ1-3
length: 14
CDR3: CASGSGLSGNTIYF
DNA: TGTGCTAGTGGTTCAGGTCTATCTGGAAACACCATATATTTT

D: TRBD1
V: TRBV18
size: NA
J: TRBJ1-1
length: 15
CDR3: CASSRGTEKNTEAFF
DNA: TGTGCCAGCTCCCGCGGGACAGAAAAGAACACTGAAGCTTTCTTT

D: NA
V: TRBV6-5
size: NA
J: TRBJ1-4
length: 15
CDR3: CASTLLTALNEKLFF
DNA: TGTGCCAGCACCCTATTGACTGCCCTTAATGAAAAACTGTTTTTT

D: NA
V: TRBV5-4
size: NA
J: TRBJ2-1
length: 13
CDR3: CASSLGSYNEQFF
DNA: TGTGCCAGCAGCTTGGGCAGCTACAATGAGCAGTTCTTC

D: TRBD2
V: TRBV4-1
size: NA
J: TRBJ2-3
length: 16
CDR3: CASSQVGLANTDTQYF
DNA: TGCGCCAGCAGCCAAGTCGGACTAGCGAACACAGATACGCAGTATTTT

D: TRBD1
V: TRBV5-4
size: NA
J: TRBJ1-4
length: 14
CDR3: CASSRTGRNEKLFF
DNA: TGTGCCAGCAGCAGGACAGGGCGAAATGAAAAACTGTTTTTT

D: TRBD1
V: TRBV5-1
size: NA
J: TRBJ1-1
length: 15
CDR3: CASSSDGQANTEAFF
DNA: TGCGCCAGCAGCTCCGATGGACAGGCCAACACTGAAGCTTTCTTT

D: NA
V: TRBV7-6
size: NA
J: TRBJ2-7
length: 14
CDR3: CASSLDVGVSEQYF
DNA: TGTGCCAGCAGCTTAGATGTTGGGGTCTCTGAGCAGTACTTC

D: NA
V: TRBV9
size: once
J: TRBJ2-7
length: 16
CDR3: CASSVASITSTYEQYF
DNA: TGTGCCAGCAGCGTAGCATCTATCACGTCCACCTACGAGCAGTACTTC

D: TRBD2
V: TRBV10-3
size: NA
J: TRBJ2-2
length: 15
CDR3: CATHPGGMNTGELFF
DNA: TGTGCCACCCACCCCGGGGGGATGAACACCGGGGAGCTGTTTTTT

D: NA
V: TRBV5-1
size: NA
J: TRBJ2-1
length: 11
CDR3: CASSFDNEQFF
DNA: TGCGCCAGCAGCTTCGACAATGAGCAGTTCTTC

D: NA
V: TRBV27
size: NA
J: TRBJ2-3
length: 14
CDR3: CASSLSQYTDTQYF
DNA: TGTGCCAGCAGTTTATCGCAGTACACAGATACGCAGTATTTT

D: NA
V: TRBV20-1
size: NA
J: TRBJ2-2
length: 14
CDR3: CSASVGPSTGELFF
DNA: TGCAGTGCTAGTGTGGGACCCTCCACCGGGGAGCTGTTTTTT

D: NA
V: TRBV27
size: few
J: TRBJ1-2
length: 13
CDR3: CASSLGENYGYTF
DNA: TGTGCCAGCAGTTTAGGGGAGAACTATGGCTACACCTTC

D: NA
V: TRBV29-1
size: NA
J: TRBJ2-3
length: 14
CDR3: CSVEVTSSTDTQYF
DNA: TGCAGCGTTGAGGTTACTTCTAGCACAGATACGCAGTATTTT

D: NA
V: TRBV18
size: once
J: TRBJ2-2
length: 14
CDR3: CASSPGQNTGELFF
DNA: TGTGCCAGCTCACCAGGACAAAACACCGGGGAGCTGTTTTTT

D: NA
V: TRBV6-4
size: NA
J: TRBJ2-7
length: 11
CDR3: CASSDDDEQYF
DNA: TGTGCCAGCAGTGACGATGACGAGCAGTACTTC

D: NA
V: TRBV11-3
size: NA
J: TRBJ2-7
length: 12
CDR3: CASSFDPYEQYF
DNA: TGTGCCAGCTCGTTTGACCCCTACGAGCAGTACTTC

D: TRBD1
V: TRBV29-1
size: NA
J: TRBJ1-4
length: 14
CDR3: CSGGVGQGNEKLFF
DNA: TGCAGCGGAGGGGTTGGACAGGGTAATGAAAAACTGTTTTTT

D: NA
V: TRBV25-1
size: NA
J: TRBJ2-3
length: 14
CDR3: CASSPRLNTDTQYF
DNA: TGTGCCAGCAGCCCGCGGCTTAACACAGATACGCAGTATTTT

D: NA
V: TRBV6-1
size: NA
J: TRBJ2-7
length: 11
CDR3: CASSEGQGLYF
DNA: TGTGCCAGCAGTGAAGGGCAGGGACTGTACTTC

D: NA
V: TRBV7-9
size: NA
J: TRBJ1-2
length: 12
CDR3: CASSSGLAGYTF
DNA: TGTGCCAGCAGCTCTGGGCTGGCGGGCTACACCTTC

D: NA
V: TRBV18
size: NA
J: TRBJ2-3
length: 16
CDR3: CASSEHGQLGTDTQYF
DNA: TGTGCCAGCTCAGAACACGGCCAACTCGGCACAGATACGCAGTATTTT

D: TRBD2
V: TRBV7-6
size: NA
J: TRBJ2-3
length: 20
CDR3: CASSFSAVYRGGPLGDTQYF
DNA: TGTGCCAGCAGCTTTTCGGCTGTGTATCGGGGGGGCCCATTGGGAGATACGCAGTATTTT

D: NA
V: TRBV28
size: few
J: TRBJ1-2
length: 12
CDR3: CASSLKGWGYTF
DNA: TGTGCCAGCAGTTTAAAGGGCTGGGGCTACACCTTC

D: NA
V: TRBV2
size: NA
J: TRBJ1-3
length: 13
CDR3: CASSESGGNTIYF
DNA: TGTGCCAGCAGTGAATCCGGTGGAAACACCATATATTTT

D: NA
V: TRBV28
size: NA
J: TRBJ1-1
length: 14
CDR3: CASTIHQMGTEAFF
DNA: TGTGCCAGCACAATACATCAGATGGGCACTGAAGCTTTCTTT

D: NA
V: TRBV6-1
size: NA
J: TRBJ1-1
length: 13
CDR3: CASSEAQNTEAFF
DNA: TGTGCCAGCAGTGAAGCCCAAAACACTGAAGCTTTCTTT

D: NA
V: TRBV6-1
size: NA
J: TRBJ1-2
length: 10
CDR3: CASSEESYTF
DNA: TGTGCCAGCAGTGAAGAAAGCTACACCTTC

D: NA
V: TRBV6-5
size: NA
J: TRBJ1-5
length: 13
CDR3: CASSPDSNQPQHF
DNA: TGTGCCAGCAGCCCCGATAGCAATCAGCCCCAGCATTTT

D: NA
V: TRBV15
size: NA
J: TRBJ2-7
length: 17
CDR3: CATSSLVEDTQYYEQYF
DNA: TGTGCCACCAGCAGCCTAGTCGAGGACACACAATACTACGAGCAGTACTTC

D: NA
V: TRBV7-6
size: NA
J: TRBJ1-3
length: 19
CDR3: CASSLRSSFGSVAGNTIYF
DNA: TGTGCCAGCAGCTTAAGGTCGAGTTTCGGATCCGTTGCTGGAAACACCATATATTTT

D: NA
V: TRBV10-2
size: NA
J: TRBJ2-1
length: 15
CDR3: CASSEGHSSYNEQFF
DNA: TGCGCCAGCAGTGAGGGGCACAGCTCCTACAATGAGCAGTTCTTC